The clone carrying this TCR beta chain has more than one count but fewer than ten. The antigen remains unidentified. The ends lost 3 bases at V and 9 bases at J; junction bases unmatched: 7. CDR1 is SGDLS, CDR2 YYNGEE, per germline. This CDR3 contains 14 residues. This record belongs to a study of CD8+ T cells in alopecia areata. Study-wide results and limits: Scalp sample sequencing also detects resident alphabeta T cells of normal skin.

After isolation, RNA underwent reverse transcription to generate cDNA as the sequencing template. TCRdb keeps only in-frame clones here, not all; method: immunoSEQ multiplex PCR. The table includes more than 95,000 clones, more than 35% detected once. Material: CD4+ T cells sorted from blood. This receptor was taken from a human donor with alopecia areata. The chain links TRBV9 to TRBJ2-1; 9 nucleotides line up with TRBD2. The CDR3: CASSGLAGTSEQFF. Here the CDR3 DNA reads TGTGCCAGCAGCGGTCTAGCGGGGACTAGTGAGCAGTTCTTC.